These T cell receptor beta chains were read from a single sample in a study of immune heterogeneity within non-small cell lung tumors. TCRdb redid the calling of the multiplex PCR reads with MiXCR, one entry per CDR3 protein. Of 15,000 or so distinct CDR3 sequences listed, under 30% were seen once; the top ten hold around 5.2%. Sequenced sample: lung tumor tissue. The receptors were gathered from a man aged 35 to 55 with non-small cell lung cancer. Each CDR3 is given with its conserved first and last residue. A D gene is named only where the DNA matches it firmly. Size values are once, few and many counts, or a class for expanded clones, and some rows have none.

cdr3_aa: CIARDSWGLAIDQNF; cdr3_nt: TGCATTGCTAGAGATAGTTGGGGACTAGCTATCGATCAGAACTTC; v_call: TRBV20-1; d_call: TRBD2; clone_size: -; j_call: TRBJ2-7
cdr3_aa: CASRPDSVKWDTQYF; cdr3_nt: TGTGCCAGCAGACCTGACAGCGTCAAATGGGATACGCAGTATTTT; v_call: TRBV6-2/TRBV6-3; d_call: -; clone_size: -; j_call: TRBJ2-3
cdr3_aa: CAITTSGSTDTQYF; cdr3_nt: TGTGCCATCACGACTAGCGGGAGCACAGATACGCAGTATTTT; v_call: TRBV10-3; d_call: TRBD2; clone_size: medium-sized; j_call: TRBJ2-3
cdr3_aa: CATSQALAGVGEQFF; cdr3_nt: TGTGCCACCAGCCAAGCGCTAGCGGGAGTTGGTGAGCAGTTCTTC; v_call: TRBV24-1; d_call: TRBD2; clone_size: medium-sized; j_call: TRBJ2-1
cdr3_aa: CATSRENSEAFF; cdr3_nt: TGTGCCACCAGCAGGGAAAACAGCGAAGCTTTCTTT; v_call: TRBV15; d_call: -; clone_size: medium-sized; j_call: TRBJ1-1
cdr3_aa: CAISSGTGGHELAKNIQYF; cdr3_nt: TGTGCCATCAGTTCCGGGACAGGGGGCCATGAGCTAGCCAAAAACATTCAGTACTTC; v_call: TRBV10-3; d_call: TRBD1; clone_size: -; j_call: TRBJ2-4
cdr3_aa: CASSPYVGNNEQFF; cdr3_nt: TGCGCCAGCAGTCCCTACGTAGGGAACAATGAGCAGTTCTTC; v_call: TRBV10-1; d_call: -; clone_size: many; j_call: TRBJ2-1
cdr3_aa: CSAPGGRSYGYTF; cdr3_nt: TGCAGTGCCCCGGGGGGTAGGAGCTATGGCTACACCTTC; v_call: TRBV20-1; d_call: -; clone_size: many; j_call: TRBJ1-2
cdr3_aa: CASSLVTGELFF; cdr3_nt: TGTGCCAGCAGTTTAGTCACCGGGGAGCTGTTTTTT; v_call: TRBV28; d_call: -; clone_size: medium-sized; j_call: TRBJ2-2
cdr3_aa: CASSQDWQGGKQYF; cdr3_nt: TGCGCCAGCAGCCAAGATTGGCAGGGAGGGAAGCAGTACTTC; v_call: TRBV4-3; d_call: TRBD2; clone_size: many; j_call: TRBJ2-7
cdr3_aa: CASSLMSGTGNEQFF; cdr3_nt: TGTGCTAGCAGCCTAATGTCCGGGACAGGGAATGAGCAGTTCTTC; v_call: TRBV7-7; d_call: TRBD1; clone_size: few; j_call: TRBJ2-1
cdr3_aa: CSASRTGGVQNIQYF; cdr3_nt: TGCAGTGCTAGCAGGACAGGGGGCGTCCAAAACATTCAGTACTTC; v_call: TRBV20-1; d_call: TRBD1; clone_size: few; j_call: TRBJ2-4
cdr3_aa: CASSIGTGEVNEQFF; cdr3_nt: TGTGCCAGTAGTATAGGGACAGGGGAGGTCAATGAGCAGTTCTTC; v_call: TRBV19; d_call: TRBD1; clone_size: many; j_call: TRBJ2-1
cdr3_aa: CASSASGSYEQYF; cdr3_nt: TGCGCCAGCAGTGCCTCAGGAAGCTACGAGCAGTACTTC; v_call: TRBV10-1; d_call: -; clone_size: many; j_call: TRBJ2-7
cdr3_aa: CSGGVGTDTQYF; cdr3_nt: TGCAGCGGGGGGGTGGGCACAGATACGCAGTATTTT; v_call: TRBV29-1; d_call: -; clone_size: many; j_call: TRBJ2-3
cdr3_aa: CASTLESDLLETQYF; cdr3_nt: TGTGCCAGCACCTTGGAGTCGGATTTACTGGAGACCCAGTACTTC; v_call: TRBV28; d_call: -; clone_size: -; j_call: TRBJ2-5
cdr3_aa: CSARDPNSNQPQHF; cdr3_nt: TGCAGTGCGCGGGACCCTAATAGCAATCAGCCCCAGCATTTT; v_call: TRBV20-1; d_call: -; clone_size: many; j_call: TRBJ1-5
cdr3_aa: CASSPTSGLSNEQFF; cdr3_nt: TGTGCCAGCAGCCCGACTAGCGGGTTGAGCAATGAGCAGTTCTTC; v_call: TRBV4-2; d_call: TRBD2; clone_size: many; j_call: TRBJ2-1
cdr3_aa: CASSEFLGGTEALF; cdr3_nt: TGTGCCAGCAGTGAATTTCTCGGAGGCACTGAGGCTCTCTTT; v_call: TRBV2; d_call: -; clone_size: -; j_call: TRBJ1-1
cdr3_aa: CSVEARGYTF; cdr3_nt: TGCAGCGTTGAGGCCCGAGGCTACACCTTC; v_call: TRBV29-1; d_call: -; clone_size: few; j_call: TRBJ1-2
cdr3_aa: CARSIQQGRTF; cdr3_nt: TGTGCCAGGAGCATACAACAGGGGCGCACCTTC; v_call: TRBV7-9; d_call: TRBD1; clone_size: -; j_call: TRBJ1-2
cdr3_aa: CSAESGRVEYEQFF; cdr3_nt: TGCAGTGCTGAAAGCGGGAGGGTTGAGTATGAGCAGTTCTTC; v_call: TRBV20-1; d_call: TRBD2; clone_size: -; j_call: TRBJ2-1
cdr3_aa: CASSLEGRTEAFF; cdr3_nt: TGTGCCAGCAGCTTAGAGGGAAGGACTGAAGCTTTCTTT; v_call: TRBV7-9; d_call: -; clone_size: few; j_call: TRBJ1-1
cdr3_aa: CASSSIQGEITDTQYF; cdr3_nt: TGTGCCAGCAGTAGCATCCAGGGGGAGATCACAGATACGCAGTATTTT; v_call: TRBV6-4; d_call: TRBD1; clone_size: many; j_call: TRBJ2-3
cdr3_aa: CAISGTATNTEAFF; cdr3_nt: TGTGCCATCAGTGGGACAGCGACGAACACTGAAGCTTTCTTT; v_call: TRBV10-3; d_call: -; clone_size: few; j_call: TRBJ1-1
cdr3_aa: CASSYSEYNEQFF; cdr3_nt: TGTGCCAGCAGTTATTCAGAGTACAATGAGCAGTTCTTC; v_call: TRBV12-3/TRBV12-4; d_call: -; clone_size: medium-sized; j_call: TRBJ2-1
cdr3_aa: CASSSLAGSYEQYF; cdr3_nt: TGTGCCAGCAGCTCACTAGCGGGATCCTACGAGCAGTACTTC; v_call: TRBV7-2; d_call: TRBD2; clone_size: many; j_call: TRBJ2-7
cdr3_aa: CASSMGAGVYTF; cdr3_nt: TGCGCCAGCAGCATGGGCGCTGGGGTCTACACCTTC; v_call: TRBV4-1; d_call: -; clone_size: many; j_call: TRBJ1-2
cdr3_aa: CSGTGAEAFF; cdr3_nt: TGCAGCGGGACAGGGGCTGAAGCTTTCTTT; v_call: TRBV29-1; d_call: TRBD1; clone_size: -; j_call: TRBJ1-1
cdr3_aa: CASSPGVGGYTF; cdr3_nt: TGTGCCAGCAGCCCCGGGGTTGGGGGCTACACCTTC; v_call: TRBV12-3/TRBV12-4; d_call: -; clone_size: medium-sized; j_call: TRBJ1-2
cdr3_aa: CASTLRSPGQGAYEQYF; cdr3_nt: TGTGCCAGCACCCTCCGATCCCCGGGACAAGGAGCCTACGAGCAGTACTTC; v_call: TRBV6-2/TRBV6-3; d_call: -; clone_size: medium-sized; j_call: TRBJ2-7
cdr3_aa: CSVASLRNGYTF; cdr3_nt: TGCAGCGTTGCGTCCCTGCGGAATGGCTACACCTTC; v_call: TRBV29-1; d_call: -; clone_size: medium-sized; j_call: TRBJ1-2
cdr3_aa: CASSRGAYGANEQFF; cdr3_nt: TGTGCCAGCAGCCGGGGGGCCTATGGGGCTAATGAGCAGTTCTTC; v_call: TRBV5-5; d_call: -; clone_size: few; j_call: TRBJ2-1
cdr3_aa: CASNSIGTSGTYEQYF; cdr3_nt: TGCGCCAGCAACTCAATCGGGACTAGCGGGACCTACGAGCAGTACTTC; v_call: TRBV10-2; d_call: TRBD2; clone_size: many; j_call: TRBJ2-7